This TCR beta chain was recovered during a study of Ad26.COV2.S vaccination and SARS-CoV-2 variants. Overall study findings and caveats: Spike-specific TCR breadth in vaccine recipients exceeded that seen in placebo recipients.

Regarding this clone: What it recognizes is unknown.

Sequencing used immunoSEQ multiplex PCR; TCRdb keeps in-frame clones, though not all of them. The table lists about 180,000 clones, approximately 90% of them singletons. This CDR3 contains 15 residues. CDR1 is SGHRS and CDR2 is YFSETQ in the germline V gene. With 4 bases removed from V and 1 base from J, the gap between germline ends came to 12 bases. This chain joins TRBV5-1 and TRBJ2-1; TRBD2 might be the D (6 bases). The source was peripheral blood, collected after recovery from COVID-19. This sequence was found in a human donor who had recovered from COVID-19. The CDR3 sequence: CASSPGVTSYNEQFF. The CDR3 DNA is TGCGCCAGCAGCCCGGGGGTGACGTCCTACAATGAGCAGTTCTTC.